The T cell receptor (beta chain) described here comes from a study of OX40 agonist ivuxolimab in advanced cancers. Study context: Dose-escalation patients were diagnosed with hepatocellular carcinoma, melanoma, renal cell cancer or head and neck cancer. Males comprised approximately 81% of the group, whose mean age was approximately 60 years (range 23 to 79). Partial response was recorded in three patients: one hepatocellular carcinoma and two cutaneous melanoma cases.

The germline CDR1 and CDR2 sequences are SGHNT and YYREEE (reference sequence). V lost 5 bases and J 2 bases, leaving 9 bases between the germline ends. CDR3 length: 13 amino acids. Here immunoSEQ multiplex PCR was the method, and the copy in TCRdb shows in-frame clones only, minus some. The sample shows approximately 50,000 clones, around 87% of them seen only once. This clone has only a few counts. As yet, its antigen is unknown. Regarding the study as a whole: Clones of CD4+ and CD8+ blood T cells grew by week 6 at doses of 0.1 to 3.0 mg/kg.

The sequence came from an adult with an advanced solid tumor such as melanoma, head and neck, liver or kidney cancer. The genes are TRBV5-4 and TRBJ2-3; D not resolved. Here the sequenced sample was CD4+ or CD8+ T cells sorted from blood, taken in a trial of the OX40 agonist ivuxolimab. The CDR3 bases are TGTGCCAGCAGAAGCACAGCCACAGATACGCAGTATTTT. Encoded protein: CASRSTATDTQYF.